This passage covers 5 T cell receptor beta chains from one sample sequenced in a study of graft-versus-host responses after intestinal transplantation (dated by TCRdb to the early 2020s). Library generation was performed with the immunoSEQ multiplex PCR assay. The source is immuneACCESS, and TCRdb retained only in-frame sequences with V and J called. Part of the clones is not carried over; for the studies checked, unresolved V genes explain less than half of this, and the remainder is unexplained. This sample lists about 6,400 clones; 83% were detected once. The top ten clonotypes cover about 8% of the sample. Dithiothreitol, EDTA incubations and collagenase D digestion were used to isolate intraepithelial and lamina propria lymphocytes from graft specimens. Sequenced material: ileum tissue, taken approximately 290 days after intestinal transplant. The receptors come from a human patient who received an intestinal transplant, so some T cells may come from the graft donor.

The V gene is TRBV28, the J gene TRBJ1-3; no reliable D call. Germline V gene data show CDR1 as MDHEN and CDR2 as SYDVKM. Trimming cost V 7 bases and J 2 bases, with 18 bases left between them. The CDR3 runs to 16 residues. CDR3 sequence (DNA): TGTGCCAGCACCACGCCCGAGCGGGTGGCTGGAAACACCATATATTTT. This encodes CASTTPERVAGNTIYF.

This clone came up a few times. J is TRBJ1-2 and V is TRBV6-4; D is unresolved. CDR3 size: 11 residues. In germline, CDR1 is MRHNA, CDR2 SNTAGT. The germline V and J ends were trimmed by 6 bases and 4 bases, with 6 bases remaining between them. The CDR3 reads CASRGSYGYTF. CDR3 coding DNA: TGTGCCAGCAGGGGCAGCTATGGCTACACCTTC.

V is TRBV9 and J is TRBJ2-3, with D hard to call. The germline V and J ends were trimmed by 4 bases and 5 bases, with 11 bases remaining between them. Germline V gene sequence: CDR1 SGDLS, CDR2 YYNGEE. The CDR3 spans 13 residues. For the CDR3, the DNA is TGTGCCAGCAGCCCCGTAGGTCGAGATACGCAGTATTTT. It specifies CASSPVGRDTQYF.

This chain joins TRBV6-1 and TRBJ1-4; D possibly corresponds to TRBD1 (5 bases). V lost 4 bases and J 8 bases, leaving 11 bases between the germline ends. CDR3 length: 13 residues. Germline V gene data show CDR1 as MNHNS and CDR2 as SASEGT. Here the CDR3 DNA reads TGTGCCAGCAGTGGATCCAGGGTCGAAAAACTGTTTTTT. Protein product: CASSGSRVEKLFF.

The rearrangement joins TRBV5-1 to TRBJ2-1, with TRBD1 matching over 7 bases. V gave up 4 bases and J gave up 2 bases; unmatched junction bases: 0. The CDR3 has 13 residues. Germline CDR1 SGHRS, CDR2 YFSETQ. CDR3 DNA: TGCGCCAGCAGCGGACAGGCCTACAATGAGCAGTTCTTC. The encoded protein is CASSGQAYNEQFF.